This T cell receptor (beta chain) was recorded in a study of regulatory T cells in long-lasting Graves disease. Time point reported: persistent/refractory GD, antithyroid drugs over 5 years with positive TRAb. TCR sequences were obtained from RNA taken from PBMCs. This clonotype came up a few times. Researchers made TCR beta libraries by using iRepertoire HTBI primers and running Arm-PCR on CDR3 regions. TCRdb ran MiXCR on the multiplex PCR reads and lists one entry per CDR3 protein. The sample lists some 370,000 distinct CDR3 sequences, less than 25% occurring once. The germline V and J ends were trimmed by 1 base and 1 base, with 11 bases remaining between them. The CDR3 has 16 amino acids. Per germline, CDR1 SGHVS and CDR2 FNYEAQ.

The material sequenced was peripheral blood mononuclear cells (PBMCs), taken when the disease was refractory, from a patient treated with antithyroid drugs. The chain has TRBV7-6 and TRBJ1-5; D unresolved. This receptor was identified in a female donor with Graves disease. CDR3 DNA: TGTGCCAGCAGCTTAGGGACGGCGGGGAGCAATCAGCCCCAGCATTTT. Protein product: CASSLGTAGSNQPQHF.